The 25 T cell receptor beta chains presented below share a single source sample, sequenced in a study of cytomegalovirus exposure and HLA in healthy donors. Researchers ran the PCR with 60 Vbeta and 13 Jbeta primers. Measured with immunoSEQ multiplex PCR; TCRdb has only the in-frame clones, and not every one. The repertoire consists of 95,000 to 150,000 clones, with 75% to 80% occurring once and the leading ten covering roughly 3.5%. Material for sequencing was PBMCs. Receptors originate from a man in his forties in good health and CMV-seronegative.

The rearrangement uses TRBV2 and TRBJ1-5; 7 bases fit TRBD1. Germline loops: CDR1 SNHLY, CDR2 FYNNEI. V gave up 5 bases and J gave up 6 bases; unmatched junction bases: 10. This CDR3 has 15 amino acids. CDR3 amino acids: CASSLVQGVAQPQHF. The DNA for the CDR3 is TGTGCCAGCAGTTTAGTGCAGGGGGTGGCTCAGCCCCAGCATTTT.

CDR3 loop: CAISDDRGYGYTF. CDR3 DNA: TGTGCCATCAGTGATGACAGGGGATATGGCTACACCTTC. V and J are TRBV10-3 and TRBJ1-2, with TRBD1 matching 8 bases. With 3 bases clipped from V and 5 bases from J, the junction kept 2 bases outside the gene matches. Germline V gene lookup returns CDR1 ENHRY and CDR2 SYGVKD. This CDR3 contains 13 residues.

The chain is built from TRBV5-5 and TRBJ1-4; D unresolved. With 0 bases removed from V and 4 bases from J, the gap between germline ends came to 10 bases. This CDR3 is 15 amino acids long. The germline CDR1 and CDR2 sequences are SGHKS and YYEKEE (reference sequence). CDR3 sequence: CASSLVGLSNEKLFF. Written as DNA, the CDR3 is TGTGCCAGCAGCTTGGTGGGCTTAAGTAATGAAAAACTGTTTTTT.

The V and J genes are TRBV7-9 and TRBJ2-3; 12 positions match TRBD2. V was pared by 8 bases and J by 6 bases, with 9 bases of the junction left unmatched. The length of the CDR3 is 15 residues. Germline loops: CDR1 SEHNR, CDR2 FQNEAQ (reference sequence). Written as DNA, the CDR3 is TGTGCCAGCGGCCCGACTAGCGGGGGCGGTGATACGCAGTATTTT. Protein product: CASGPTSGGGDTQYF.

This clone was counted ten times or more. The chain is built from TRBV28 and TRBJ1-5; D not resolved. Germline assignment: CDR1 MDHEN and CDR2 SYDVKM. The CDR3 covers 17 residues. Trimming took off 7 bases at V and 1 base at J, with 20 bases between the two ends. The CDR3 loop is CASTTPPRVRSNQPQHF. DNA of the CDR3: TGTGCCAGCACCACCCCTCCACGGGTCAGAAGCAATCAGCCCCAGCATTTT.

This chain uses TRBV6-5 with TRBJ1-3; 7 positions match TRBD1. Germline loops: CDR1 MNHEY, CDR2 SVGAGI. There are 14 residues in the CDR3. V shed 2 bases, J shed 4 bases, and the junction held 2 bases outside the gene matches. The CDR3 loop reads CASSYQTGGNTIYF. CDR3 DNA sequence: TGTGCCAGCAGTTACCAGACAGGGGGAAACACCATATATTTT.

V usage is TRBV21-1 and J usage is TRBJ2-3; the table's D call of TRBD1 was not tested on the DNA. TRBV21-1 is flagged as a pseudogene. The CDR3 is 16 amino acids. Written as DNA, the CDR3 is TGTGCCCGCGTGGGCCCTGGACAGGGGAGTCAAGATACGCAGTATTTT. It translates to CARVGPGQGSQDTQYF.

The table lists this clone with a few counts. The chain couples TRBV7-8 to TRBJ1-3, with 7 bases that match TRBD1. Germline CDR1 and CDR2: SGHVS and FQNEAQ. The V and J ends lost 4 bases and 4 bases, in that order; junction bases with no gene match: 7. This CDR3 is 15 amino acids long. CDR3 in amino acids: CASSYPTGSGNTIYF. CDR3 nucleotide sequence: TGTGCCAGCAGCTACCCGACAGGGTCAGGAAACACCATATATTTT.

This chain uses TRBV5-5 with TRBJ1-3, with D possibly TRBD1 on 6 matching bases. From germline, CDR1 is SGHKS and CDR2 YYEKEE (reference sequence). This CDR3 has 16 residues. V was cut by 1 base and J by 2 bases, with 13 bases left in between. The CDR3 region is CASSLNYRATGNTIYF. In DNA form, the CDR3 reads TGTGCCAGCAGCTTGAACTACAGGGCAACTGGAAACACCATATATTTT.

The genes are TRBV13 and TRBJ1-1; no definite D call. This CDR3 spans 14 amino acids. Germline CDR1 and CDR2: PRHDT and FYEKMQ (reference sequence). V dropped 5 bases and J dropped 3 bases, with 13 bases sitting between them. The CDR3 loop reads CASSPGSKDTEAFF. The CDR3 nucleotides are TGTGCCAGCAGCCCCGGGTCAAAGGACACTGAAGCTTTCTTT.

This clone was seen a few times. DNA for the CDR3: TGTGCCATCAGTGAGGGCCCGGGATCGGGGGCCGGGGAGCTGTTTTTT. Translated: CAISEGPGSGAGELFF. The J gene is TRBJ2-2, the V gene TRBV10-3, with a weak D call TRBD2 (6 bases). This CDR3 spans 16 amino acids. Between the trimmed V and J ends, which lost 2 bases and 6 bases, there was a span of 16 bases. Germline CDR1 reads ENHRY; CDR2 reads SYGVKD.

The chain links TRBV6-4 to TRBJ1-3; D not certain. CDR1 is MRHNA, CDR2 SNTAGT, per germline. V was trimmed by 7 bases and J by 2 bases, leaving 27 bases between them. This CDR3 has 19 residues. The CDR3 region has the DNA TGTGCCAGCAACGGATTCTGGAGCCCGGCTCAGACGACTGGAAACACCATATATTTT. This translates into CASNGFWSPAQTTGNTIYF.

Comment on this clone: Other DNA sequences in the sample encode the same CDR3. The chain combines TRBV7-8 with TRBJ1-4, with D possibly being TRBD1 (5 bases). Germline V lookup: CDR1 SGHVS, CDR2 FQNEAQ. The V gene lost 1 base and the J gene lost 8 bases, with 11 bases spanning the gap. The CDR3 loop spans 14 amino acids. CDR3 bases: TGTGCCAGCAGCTTAGTTACAGGATCCGAAAAACTGTTTTTT. Its protein is CASSLVTGSEKLFF.

This sequence joins TRBV5-1 and TRBJ2-1; 8 nucleotides match TRBD1. V gave up 2 bases and J gave up 4 bases; unmatched junction bases: 8. The CDR3 extends over 16 amino acids. Germline CDR1 SGHRS, CDR2 YFSETQ. CDR3 DNA sequence: TGCGCCAGCAGCTTCACCGGGACAGGAGCTTACAATGAGCAGTTCTTC. Its translation: CASSFTGTGAYNEQFF.

This clone has a single count. The CDR3 DNA reads TGTGCCAGCAGCTTGGACAGGGGGAAGGATGGCTACACCTTC. Protein: CASSLDRGKDGYTF. The chain uses TRBV5-4 and TRBJ1-2, with 8 bases identical to TRBD1. Trimming took 0 bases from V and 6 from J; bases not matched to a gene: 4. Germline V gives CDR1 SGHNT, CDR2 YYREEE (reference sequence). The CDR3 covers 14 residues.

The V and J genes are TRBV7-9 and TRBJ2-7, with 9 bases that match TRBD1. The CDR3 spans 15 residues. Germline V gene lookup returns CDR1 SEHNR and CDR2 FQNEAQ (reference sequence). V shed 5 bases and J 4 bases; nucleotides not matched to a gene: 9. The DNA for the CDR3 is TGTGCCAGCAGCCCCCCGGACAGGGGATTGTACGAGCAGTACTTC. It translates to CASSPPDRGLYEQYF.

The chain combines TRBV28 with TRBJ1-5; maybe TRBD1 (5 bases). This CDR3 is built from 16 residues. V gave up 6 bases and J gave up 7 bases, with 22 bases separating them. The germline V gene has CDR1 MDHEN and CDR2 SYDVKM. CDR3 DNA sequence: TGTGCCAGCAGGGATCTTGGGCAGGTCCCAGGGCAGCCCCAGCATTTT. Translated: CASRDLGQVPGQPQHF. Full variable domain (rest looked up from reference TRBV28 and TRBJ1-5): DVKVTQSSRYLVKRTGEKVFLECVQDMDHENMFWYRQDPGLGLRLIYFSYDVKMKEKGDIPEGYSVSREKKERFSLILESASTNQTSMYLCASRDLGQVPGQPQHFGDGTRLSIL.

This clone has only one observation. The V call is TRBV15, the J call TRBJ1-5, with a tentative D call TRBD1 (5 bases). The germline V gene encodes CDR1 LNHNV and CDR2 YYDKDF (reference sequence). This CDR3 is 13 amino acids long. V lost 5 bases and J 4 bases, leaving 9 bases between the germline ends. The CDR3, as DNA: TGTGCCACCAGCGGAGCAGGGAATCAGCCCCAGCATTTT. This gives the protein CATSGAGNQPQHF.

Comment on this clone: At one boundary the junction diverges from the germline segment, which might be a read error. The rearrangement links TRBV6-5 to TRBJ1-5; the match to TRBD1 covers 7 bases. Germline CDR1 MNHEY, CDR2 SVGAGI. The CDR3 loop spans 15 amino acids. CDR3 sequence reads: CASSYQTGSSQPQHF. CDR3 coding DNA: TGTGCCAGCAGTTACCAGACAGGGAGCAGTCAGCCCCAGCATTTT.

This chain joins TRBV20-1 and TRBJ2-7; 7 bases map to TRBD1. This CDR3 is built from 11 residues. Germline CDR1 DFQATT, CDR2 SNEGSKA (reference sequence). Trimming at V came to 6 bases and at J to 6 bases, leaving 5 bases not matched to a gene. CDR3 coding DNA: TGCAGTGCCTGGGACAGCCTCGAGCAGTACTTC. It encodes CSAWDSLEQYF.

The rearrangement joins TRBV11-2 to TRBJ1-3; unclear D gene. The V gene lost 1 base and the J gene lost 0 bases, with 10 bases spanning the gap. The length of the CDR3 is 16 residues. Germline values: CDR1 SGHAT, CDR2 FQNNGV. Written as DNA, the CDR3 is TGTGCCAGCAGCTTAGGTTTTGGCAGCTCTGGAAACACCATATATTTT. Translating gives CASSLGFGSSGNTIYF.

The genes are TRBV6-6 and TRBJ1-6; 7 bases line up with TRBD1. This CDR3 is built from 16 residues. Losses at the gene ends were 6 bases for V and 7 bases for J; bases not matched to a gene: 12. Germline V lookup: CDR1 MNHNY, CDR2 SVGAGI (reference sequence). The CDR3 sequence is CASRYLPGTDNSPLHF. CDR3 DNA: TGTGCCAGCAGGTACCTTCCCGGGACAGACAATTCACCCCTCCACTTT.

The genes are TRBV6-6 and TRBJ1-2; no clear D. Germline loops: CDR1 MNHNY, CDR2 SVGAGI (reference sequence). The V and J ends lost 6 bases and 3 bases respectively, with 11 bases between them. The CDR3 consists of 13 residues. The CDR3 protein is CASRHGGDYGYTF. The CDR3 nucleotides are TGTGCCAGCAGGCACGGAGGCGACTATGGCTACACCTTC.

This chain connects TRBV7-2 to TRBJ1-6; D is unresolved. Germline CDR1 and CDR2: SGHTA and FQGNSA. The CDR3 extends over 15 amino acids. V was shortened by 0 bases and J by 7 bases, with 10 bases between the two germline ends. CDR3 in amino acids: CASSLAGQRNSPLHF. For the CDR3, the DNA is TGTGCCAGCAGCTTAGCAGGTCAGAGGAATTCACCCCTCCACTTT.

The CDR3 region is CASSYSPAGGNTEAFF. The CDR3 DNA reads as TGTGCCAGCAGTTACTCTCCTGCAGGGGGGAACACTGAAGCTTTCTTT. The V gene is TRBV6-6, the J gene TRBJ1-1; 7 bases fit TRBD1. The V gene end was trimmed by 0 bases and the J gene end by 1 base; junction bases not matched to a gene: 5. The germline V gene has CDR1 MNHNY and CDR2 SVGAGI (reference sequence). The CDR3 is 16 residues long.